These 19 T cell receptor beta chains were sequenced from one sample in a study of blood T cell repertoires in COVID-19. Clones were read by immunoSEQ multiplex PCR, and TCRdb kept only the in-frame ones, dropping some. The sample lists just over 250,000 clones; around 86% were seen once. Sequenced material: peripheral blood. The source of these receptors is a man in his forties who had recovered from COVID-19.

This rearrangement joins TRBV7-9 to TRBJ1-5, with 8 bases matching TRBD1. Germline CDR1 SEHNR, CDR2 FQNEAQ (reference sequence). Germline trimming cut 5 bases from V and 8 bases from J; bases unmatched to any gene: 5. There are 13 residues in the CDR3. The CDR3 coding sequence is TGTGCCAGCAGCGGACAGGGAGTCAAGCCCCAGCATTTT. This translates into CASSGQGVKPQHF.

The chain employs TRBV27 and TRBJ2-1; maybe TRBD1 (6 bases). Germline loops: CDR1 MNHEY, CDR2 SMNVEV (reference sequence). Between the trimmed V and J ends, which lost 6 bases and 5 bases, there was a span of 11 bases. The CDR3 is made up of 13 amino acids. CDR3 residues: CASRQRTDNEQFF. The CDR3 nucleotides read TGTGCCAGCAGGCAACGGACAGACAATGAGCAGTTCTTC.

CDR3 in DNA: TGTGCCAGCAGTCCCAATTCAGGGTTAATGTTCAACTATGGCTACACCTTC. Its translation is CASSPNSGLMFNYGYTF. The chain combines TRBV28 with TRBJ1-2, with TRBD1 as a possible D gene (5 bases). CDR1 MDHEN and CDR2 SYDVKM come from the germline V gene. The CDR3 loop spans 17 amino acids. Deletions cut 5 bases from V and 2 bases from J, with 21 bases between.

V and J are TRBV3-1 (or the pseudogene TRBV3-2) and TRBJ2-7, with D uncertain. Germline V gene lookup returns CDR1 LGHDT and CDR2 YNNKEL (reference sequence). The V and J ends lost 4 bases and 6 bases respectively, with 10 bases between them. The CDR3 covers 12 residues. The DNA of the CDR3 is TGTGCCAGCAGCCTAGTCTCTTCCGAGCAGTACTTC. Its protein product is CASSLVSSEQYF.

V is TRBV27 and J is TRBJ2-2; no clear D gene. With 1 base removed from V and 5 bases from J, the gap between germline ends came to 17 bases. The CDR3 length is 17 residues. Germline V gives CDR1 MNHEY, CDR2 SMNVEV (reference sequence). CDR3 sequence (DNA): TGTGCCAGCAGTTTATTTTTTGGCAGCCGGCGGACCGGGGAGCTGTTTTTT. Translated: CASSLFFGSRRTGELFF.

V usage is TRBV9 and J usage is TRBJ1-4; tentatively, D is TRBD1 (5 bases). The CDR3 has 14 residues. From germline, CDR1 is SGDLS and CDR2 YYNGEE. V lost 4 bases and J 5 bases, leaving 12 bases between the germline ends. CDR3 region: CASSSRGRNEKLFF. CDR3 coding DNA: TGTGCCAGCAGCTCCCGGGGGAGGAATGAAAAACTGTTTTTT. Looking up the rest from reference TRBV9 and TRBJ1-4 gives the full variable domain: DSGVTQTPKHLITATGQRVTLRCSPRSGDLSVYWYQQSLDQGLQFLIQYYNGEERAKGNILERFSAQQFPDLHSELNLSSLELGDSALYFCASSSRGRNEKLFFGSGTQLSVL.

The chain links TRBV2 to TRBJ2-1; D unclear. The length of the CDR3 is 12 residues. Germline CDR1 reads SNHLY; CDR2 reads FYNNEI. Deletions cut 7 bases from V and 8 bases from J, with 12 bases between. CDR3 nucleotide sequence: TGTGCCAGCACCCTGCACTCTGATGAGCAGTTCTTC. It translates to CASTLHSDEQFF. Combining the CDR3 with reference TRBV2 and TRBJ2-1 gives the whole variable domain EPEVTQTPSHQVTQMGQEVILRCVPISNHLYFYWYRQILGQKVEFLVSFYNNEISEKSEIFDDQFSVERPDGSNFTLKIRSTKLEDSAMYFCASTLHSDEQFFGPGTRLTVL.

J is TRBJ2-5 and V is TRBV9, with TRBD1 matching 7 bases. The germline CDR1 and CDR2 sequences are SGDLS and YYNGEE. This CDR3 is 15 amino acids long. Losses at the gene ends were 4 bases for V and 2 bases for J; bases not matched to a gene: 8. CDR3 sequence: CASSFRTGSQETQYF. CDR3 sequence (DNA): TGTGCCAGCAGCTTCCGGACAGGTTCGCAAGAGACCCAGTACTTC. The full variable domain, its missing parts supplied by reference TRBV9 and TRBJ2-5, is DSGVTQTPKHLITATGQRVTLRCSPRSGDLSVYWYQQSLDQGLQFLIQYYNGEERAKGNILERFSAQQFPDLHSELNLSSLELGDSALYFCASSFRTGSQETQYFGPGTRLLVL.

In its sample, this clone was seen once. Other DNA sequences in this sample translate to the same CDR3. V gene TRBV6-5 combines with J gene TRBJ1-5; 7 bases match TRBD1. The length of the CDR3 is 13 residues. Trimming took 6 bases from V and 4 from J; bases not matched to a gene: 3. Per germline, CDR1 MNHEY and CDR2 SVGAGI. This chain's CDR3 is CASSRTGNQPQHF. CDR3 nucleotides: TGTGCCAGCAGCCGGACAGGAAATCAGCCCCAGCATTTT.

This chain uses TRBV5-1 with TRBJ2-3; TRBD2 might be the D (5 bases). V gave up 0 bases and J gave up 1 base, with 9 bases separating them. Germline loops: CDR1 SGHRS, CDR2 YFSETQ. This CDR3 has 15 amino acids. CDR3 DNA: TGCGCCAGCAGCTTGGCTAGTAGCGGCACAGATACGCAGTATTTT. Translation gives CASSLASSGTDTQYF.

The rearrangement links TRBV21-1 to TRBJ2-3; the tabulated D call, TRBD1, remains unverified against the DNA. TRBV21-1 has pseudogene status. The CDR3 spans 14 residues. The DNA of the CDR3 is TGTGCCAGCTTCCAGGGGGGAGTCACAGATACGCAGTATTTT. This sequence encodes CASFQGGVTDTQYF.

To note about this clone: The same CDR3 can be traced to other DNA sequences in this sample. The chain recombines TRBV12-3 or TRBV12-4 with TRBJ2-7, with a possible D match to TRBD2 (5 bases). V lost 3 bases to trimming and J lost 2 bases, with 5 bases between them. The CDR3 consists of 12 residues. The DNA for the CDR3 is TGTGCCAGCAGTTTGGGAGCCTACGAGCAGTACTTC. This codes for CASSLGAYEQYF.

This clone was observed a single time. The chain links TRBV19 to TRBJ1-5; the D gene is possibly TRBD1 (5 bases). CDR1 is LNHDA, CDR2 SQIVND, per germline (reference sequence). The CDR3 runs to 18 residues. Trimming removed 4 bases from V and 1 base from J, with 20 bases in between. The CDR3 DNA sequence: TGTGCCAGTAGTACCCCCTTACGACAGACCCGAAGCAATCAGCCCCAGCATTTT. It encodes CASSTPLRQTRSNQPQHF.

The sample holds one count of this clone. The rearrangement uses TRBV25-1 and TRBJ1-2; 7 nucleotides align to TRBD1. The CDR3 is 13 residues long. The V gene's germline CDR1 is MGHDK and CDR2 SYGVNS. V was clipped by 5 bases and J by 4 bases; unmatched bases: 4. The CDR3 DNA follows: TGTGCCAGCAGTCTGGGACAGTCCTATGGCTACACCTTC. It encodes CASSLGQSYGYTF.

This clone was detected a few times. The chain is built from TRBV7-9 and TRBJ2-2, with 7 bases aligning to TRBD2. The CDR3 runs 15 residues. The J segment lost 5 bases and the V segment lost 5 bases, leaving 8 bases of the junction unmatched. Germline V gene sequence: CDR1 SEHNR, CDR2 FQNEAQ (reference sequence). The CDR3 nucleotides are TGTGCCAGCAGCCCTCTCGGGGGGAATACCGGGGAGCTGTTTTTT. Protein product: CASSPLGGNTGELFF.

The V and J genes are TRBV5-1 and TRBJ1-5, with 10 bases aligning to TRBD1. Germline assignment: CDR1 SGHRS and CDR2 YFSETQ. The CDR3 contains 15 residues. V trimming: 3 bases; J trimming: 5 bases; junction bases outside the gene matches: 5. CDR3 protein: CASSWSGQGDQPQHF. In DNA, the CDR3 is TGCGCCAGCAGCTGGAGTGGACAGGGGGATCAGCCCCAGCATTTT.

V and J are TRBV28 and TRBJ1-1; no clear D. This CDR3 is built from 14 residues. Trimming pared 5 bases from V and 1 base from J, leaving 11 bases between. CDR1 is MDHEN and CDR2 is SYDVKM in the germline V gene. The CDR3 nucleotides read TGTGCCAGCAGTCCAAGTGAGGGGAACACTGAAGCTTTCTTT. It is translated as CASSPSEGNTEAFF. The full variable domain, its missing parts supplied by reference TRBV28 and TRBJ1-1, is DVKVTQSSRYLVKRTGEKVFLECVQDMDHENMFWYRQDPGLGLRLIYFSYDVKMKEKGDIPEGYSVSREKKERFSLILESASTNQTSMYLCASSPSEGNTEAFFGQGTRLTVV.

The chain is built from TRBV4-3 and TRBJ2-1; perhaps TRBD1 as D (5 bases). This CDR3 contains 15 residues. Trimming took off 4 bases at V and 9 bases at J, with 19 bases between the two ends. The germline V gene encodes CDR1 LGHNA and CDR2 YSLEER. Written as DNA, the CDR3 is TGCGCCAGCAGCCCCCGGTCAGGGTCGTCGAGTGAGCAGTTCTTC. It encodes CASSPRSGSSSEQFF.

In its sample, this clone was seen once. The chain has TRBV19 and TRBJ2-3; tentatively, D is TRBD1 (5 bases). Per germline, CDR1 LNHDA and CDR2 SQIVND (reference sequence). V was pared by 2 bases and J by 4 bases, with 13 bases between. The CDR3 extends over 15 amino acids. The DNA of the CDR3 is TGTGCCAGTAGTATAAGCAGGGAACGGGCAGATACGCAGTATTTT. It specifies CASSISRERADTQYF.